This TCR beta chain originates from a study of blood T cell repertoires in COVID-19. Study details: The samples span acute and convalescent COVID-19 from the United States, Italy and Spain. The cDNA or gDNA used as material had been derived from T cells, B-cell-depleted T cells, or PBMCs.

Germline V gives CDR1 SEHNR, CDR2 FQNEAQ (reference sequence). Trimming at V came to 5 bases and at J to 4 bases, leaving 6 bases not matched to a gene. The CDR3 contains 14 residues. In the authors' methods: Quantification of nucleated cells was approximated via reference gene primer amplification. Data came from immunoSEQ multiplex PCR; TCRdb stores just in-frame clones and leaves some out. The V and J calls and clone size were taken over from that table, and D and trimming were inferred from the DNA. The data contain about 240,000 clones, around 81% of them singletons. The clonotype was recovered from a man in his thirties or forties who had recovered from COVID-19. The chain has TRBV7-9 and TRBJ2-7, with 9 bases identical to TRBD2. Sequencing was carried out using peripheral blood. CDR3 sequence: CASSPGLADYEQYF. The CDR3 bases are TGTGCCAGCAGCCCGGGACTAGCTGATTACGAGCAGTACTTC.